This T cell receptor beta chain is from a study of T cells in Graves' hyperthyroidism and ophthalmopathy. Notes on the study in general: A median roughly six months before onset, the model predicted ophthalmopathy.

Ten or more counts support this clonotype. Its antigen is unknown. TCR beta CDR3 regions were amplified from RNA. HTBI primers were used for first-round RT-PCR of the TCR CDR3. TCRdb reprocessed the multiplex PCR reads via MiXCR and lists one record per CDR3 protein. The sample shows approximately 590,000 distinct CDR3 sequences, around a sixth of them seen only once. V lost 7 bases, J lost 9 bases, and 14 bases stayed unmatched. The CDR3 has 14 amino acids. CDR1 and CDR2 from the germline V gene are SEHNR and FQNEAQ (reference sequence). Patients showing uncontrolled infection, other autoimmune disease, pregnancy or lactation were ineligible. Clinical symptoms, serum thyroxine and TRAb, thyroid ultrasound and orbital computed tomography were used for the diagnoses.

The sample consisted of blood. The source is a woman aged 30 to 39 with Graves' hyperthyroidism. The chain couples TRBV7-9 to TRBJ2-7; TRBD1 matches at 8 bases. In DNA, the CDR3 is TGTGCCAGCACACTTACTTCGGACAGGGCAGTGCAGTACTTC. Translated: CASTLTSDRAVQYF.